This TCR beta chain was sequenced during a study of blood T cells in healthy people across ages. As for the study in general: About one barcoded beta molecule per two T cells was the capture yield of template switching.

Peripheral blood from each donor was collected in a volume of 8.5 to 10 milliliters. From germline, CDR1 is DFQATT and CDR2 SNEGSKA (reference sequence). The ends were cut back, 6 bases at V and 1 base at J, with 16 bases in the middle. This CDR3 region has 14 residues. This clonotype was seen only a few times. Its target is unknown. Study findings and constraints: Long-lived donors had more naive CD4+ cells and higher diversity than aged donors.

A J-beta primer mix and a sample-barcoded 5' primer were used in a second PCR of about 7 to 12 cycles. Researchers report that a template-switch adaptor with 12 random nucleotides tagged each cDNA molecule. Via MiXCR, TCRdb re-called the 5' RACE reads, giving one row per CDR3 protein. The table lists 1,500,000 or so distinct CDR3 sequences, 35% to 45% of them singletons. The sample consisted of blood. The chain has TRBV20-1 and TRBJ2-7; no clear D gene. This receptor was taken from a woman in her late teens or twenties in good health. This CDR3 is CSAPNGIHSYEQYF. CDR3 in DNA: TGCAGTGCCCCGAATGGCATCCATTCCTACGAGCAGTACTTC.